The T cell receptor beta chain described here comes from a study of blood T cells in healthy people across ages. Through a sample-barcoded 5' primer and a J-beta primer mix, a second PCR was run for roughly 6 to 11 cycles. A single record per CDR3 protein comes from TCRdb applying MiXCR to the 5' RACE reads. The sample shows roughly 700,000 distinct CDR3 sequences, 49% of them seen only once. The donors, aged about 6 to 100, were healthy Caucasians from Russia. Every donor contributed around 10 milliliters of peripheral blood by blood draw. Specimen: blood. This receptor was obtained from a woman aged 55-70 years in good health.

This CDR3 is CASSSGLYRRAFF. The CDR3 coding sequence is TGTGCCAGCAGTTCAGGACTCTACAGACGGGCTTTCTTT. This sequence joins TRBV28 and TRBJ1-1; D gene uncertain. The CDR3 is 13 residues long. Germline V lookup: CDR1 MDHEN, CDR2 SYDVKM. Trimming left V 4 bases short and J 11 bases short, with 17 bases between.